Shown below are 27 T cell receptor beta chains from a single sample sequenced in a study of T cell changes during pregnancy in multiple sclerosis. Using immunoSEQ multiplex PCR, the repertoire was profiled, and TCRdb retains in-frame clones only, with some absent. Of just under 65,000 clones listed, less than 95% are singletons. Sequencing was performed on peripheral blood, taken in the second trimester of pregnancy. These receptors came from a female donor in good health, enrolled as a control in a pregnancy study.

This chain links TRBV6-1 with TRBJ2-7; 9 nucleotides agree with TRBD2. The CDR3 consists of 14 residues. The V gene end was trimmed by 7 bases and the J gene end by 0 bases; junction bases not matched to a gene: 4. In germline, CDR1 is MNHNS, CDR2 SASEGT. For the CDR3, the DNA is TGTGCCAGCACTGAGACTAGCGGCTCCTACGAGCAGTACTTC. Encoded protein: CASTETSGSYEQYF.

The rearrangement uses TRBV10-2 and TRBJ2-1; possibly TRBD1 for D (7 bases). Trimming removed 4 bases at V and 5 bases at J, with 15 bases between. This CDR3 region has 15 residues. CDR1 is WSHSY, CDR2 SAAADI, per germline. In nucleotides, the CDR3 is TGCGCCAGCAGTGCGGACAGGAGGGTGCACAATGAGCAGTTCTTC. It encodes CASSADRRVHNEQFF.

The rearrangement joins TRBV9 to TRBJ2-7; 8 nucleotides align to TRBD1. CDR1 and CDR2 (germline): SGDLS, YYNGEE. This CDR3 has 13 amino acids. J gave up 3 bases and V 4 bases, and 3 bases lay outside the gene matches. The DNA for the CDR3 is TGTGCCAGCAGCTTTGGACAGGGCTACGAGCAGTACTTC. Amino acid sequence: CASSFGQGYEQYF.

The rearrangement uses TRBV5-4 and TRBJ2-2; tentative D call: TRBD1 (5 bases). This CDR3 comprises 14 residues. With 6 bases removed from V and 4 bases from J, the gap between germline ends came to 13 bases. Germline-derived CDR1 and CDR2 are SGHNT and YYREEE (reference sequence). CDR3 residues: CASKKQGSTGELFF. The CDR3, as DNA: TGTGCCAGCAAAAAGCAGGGAAGCACCGGGGAGCTGTTTTTT.

The CDR3 here is CATGQGQTEAFF. The CDR3, as DNA: TGTGCCACGGGACAGGGGCAAACTGAAGCTTTCTTT. The V gene is TRBV6-1, the J gene TRBJ1-1, with TRBD1 matching 10 bases. The ends lost 10 bases at V and 5 bases at J; junction bases unmatched: 4. The germline CDR1 and CDR2 sequences are MNHNS and SASEGT. The CDR3 sequence is 12 residues long.

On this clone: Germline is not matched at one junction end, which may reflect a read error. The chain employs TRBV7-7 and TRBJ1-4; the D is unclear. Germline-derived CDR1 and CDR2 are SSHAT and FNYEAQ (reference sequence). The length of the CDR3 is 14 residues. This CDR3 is CASTPVPGNEKLFF. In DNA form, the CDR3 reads TGTGCTAGCACCCCAGTCCCGGGGAATGAAAAACTGTTTTTT.

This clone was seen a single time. CDR3 sequence: CATSRDGSGRSYEQYF. CDR3 nucleotides: TGTGCCACCAGCAGAGACGGAAGCGGAAGAAGCTACGAGCAGTACTTC. The chain recombines TRBV15 with TRBJ2-7, with a possible D match to TRBD2 (5 bases). CDR1 is LNHNV and CDR2 is YYDKDF in the germline V gene (reference sequence). Trimming took 0 bases from V and 3 from J, leaving 15 bases between them. The CDR3 loop spans 16 amino acids.

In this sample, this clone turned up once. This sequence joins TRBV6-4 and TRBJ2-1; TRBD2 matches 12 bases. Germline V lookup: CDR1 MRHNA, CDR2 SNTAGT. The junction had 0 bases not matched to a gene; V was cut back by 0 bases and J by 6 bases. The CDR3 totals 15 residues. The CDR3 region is CASSDSTSGSNEQFF. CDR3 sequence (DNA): TGTGCCAGCAGTGACTCGACTAGCGGGAGCAATGAGCAGTTCTTC.

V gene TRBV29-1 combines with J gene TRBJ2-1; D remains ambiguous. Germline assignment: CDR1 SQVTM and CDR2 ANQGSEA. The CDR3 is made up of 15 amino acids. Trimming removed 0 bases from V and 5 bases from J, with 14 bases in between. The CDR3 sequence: CSVEDSWASNNEQFF. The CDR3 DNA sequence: TGCAGCGTTGAAGATTCATGGGCCAGCAACAATGAGCAGTTCTTC.

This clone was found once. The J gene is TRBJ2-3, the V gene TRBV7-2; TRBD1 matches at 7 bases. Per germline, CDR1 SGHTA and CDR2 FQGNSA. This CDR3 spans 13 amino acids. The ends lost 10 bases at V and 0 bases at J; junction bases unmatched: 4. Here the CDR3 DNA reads TGTGCCACCAAGGACAGGAGCACAGATACGCAGTATTTT. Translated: CATKDRSTDTQYF.

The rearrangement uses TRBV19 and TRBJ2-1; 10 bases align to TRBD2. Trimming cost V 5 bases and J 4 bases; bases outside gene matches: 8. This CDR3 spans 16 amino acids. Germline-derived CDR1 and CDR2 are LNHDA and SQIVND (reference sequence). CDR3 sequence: CASSPGGLAVYNEQFF. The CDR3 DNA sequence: TGTGCCAGTAGTCCCGGAGGACTAGCGGTTTACAATGAGCAGTTCTTC.

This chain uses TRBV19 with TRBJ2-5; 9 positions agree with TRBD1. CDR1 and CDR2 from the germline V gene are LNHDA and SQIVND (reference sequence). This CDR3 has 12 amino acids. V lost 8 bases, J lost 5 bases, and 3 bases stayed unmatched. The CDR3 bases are TGTGCCAGTCGACAGGGGGGTGAGACCCAGTACTTC. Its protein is CASRQGGETQYF.

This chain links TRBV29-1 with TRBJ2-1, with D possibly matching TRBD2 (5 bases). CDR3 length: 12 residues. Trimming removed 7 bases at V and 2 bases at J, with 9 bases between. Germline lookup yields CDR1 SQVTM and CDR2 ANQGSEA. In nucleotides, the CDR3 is TGCAGCGGCTCCGGGACCTACAATGAGCAGTTCTTC. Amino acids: CSGSGTYNEQFF.

The CDR3 DNA sequence: TGTGCCAGCAGCGGGGGGGCTAGCGGCACAGATACGCAGTATTTT. The encoded protein is CASSGGASGTDTQYF. V usage is TRBV4-2 and J usage is TRBJ2-3; the D gene is possibly TRBD2 (7 bases). In germline, CDR1 is LGHNA, CDR2 YNFKEQ. The CDR3 runs 15 residues. The V and J ends lost 5 bases and 1 base respectively, with 13 bases between them.

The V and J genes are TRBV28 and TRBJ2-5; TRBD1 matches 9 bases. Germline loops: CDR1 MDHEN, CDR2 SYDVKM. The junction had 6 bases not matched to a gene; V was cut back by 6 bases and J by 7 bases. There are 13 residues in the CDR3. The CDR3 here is CASRTGGLGTQYF. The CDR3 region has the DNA TGTGCCAGCAGGACAGGGGGTTTGGGGACCCAGTACTTC.

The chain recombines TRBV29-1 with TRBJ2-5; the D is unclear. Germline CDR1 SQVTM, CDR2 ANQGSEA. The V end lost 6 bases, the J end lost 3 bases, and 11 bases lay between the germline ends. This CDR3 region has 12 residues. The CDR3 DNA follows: TGCAGCGTCGCCCAAGCGAAAGAGACCCAGTACTTC. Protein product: CSVAQAKETQYF.

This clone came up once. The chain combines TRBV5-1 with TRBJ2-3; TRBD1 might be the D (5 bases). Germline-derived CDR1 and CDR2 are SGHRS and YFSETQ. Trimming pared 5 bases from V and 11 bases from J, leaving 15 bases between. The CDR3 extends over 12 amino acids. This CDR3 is CASRYTGSEQYF. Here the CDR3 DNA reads TGCGCCAGCAGATATACAGGTTCGGAGCAGTATTTT.

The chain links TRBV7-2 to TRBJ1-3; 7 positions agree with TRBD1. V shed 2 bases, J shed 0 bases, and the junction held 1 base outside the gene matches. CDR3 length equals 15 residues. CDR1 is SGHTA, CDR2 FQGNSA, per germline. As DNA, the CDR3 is TGTGCCAGCAGCTTATACAGGGGCTCTGGAAACACCATATATTTT. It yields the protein CASSLYRGSGNTIYF.

CDR3 region: CASRPNLGGNTEAFF. The CDR3 bases are TGTGCCAGTAGACCTAACCTCGGTGGGAACACTGAAGCTTTCTTT. The chain has TRBV19 and TRBJ1-1; D remains unclear. Trimming cost V 6 bases and J 1 base, with 15 bases left between them. Germline loops: CDR1 LNHDA, CDR2 SQIVND (reference sequence). The CDR3 is 15 residues long. Variable domain in full (rest from reference TRBV19 and TRBJ1-1): DGGITQSPKYLFRKEGQNVTLSCEQNLNHDAMYWYRQDPGQGLRLIYYSQIVNDFQKGDIAEGYSVSREKKESFPLTVTSAQKNPTAFYLCASRPNLGGNTEAFFGQGTRLTVV.

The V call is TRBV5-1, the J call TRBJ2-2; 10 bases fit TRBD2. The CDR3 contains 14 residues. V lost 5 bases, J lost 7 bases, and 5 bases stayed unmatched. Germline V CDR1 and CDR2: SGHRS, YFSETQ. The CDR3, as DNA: TGCGCCAGCAGTTGGACTAGCGGCAACGGGGAGCTGTTTTTT. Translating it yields CASSWTSGNGELFF.

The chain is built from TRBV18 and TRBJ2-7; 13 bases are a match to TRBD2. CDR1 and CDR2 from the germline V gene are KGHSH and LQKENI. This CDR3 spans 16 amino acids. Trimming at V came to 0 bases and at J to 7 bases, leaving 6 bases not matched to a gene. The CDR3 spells CASSPPGLAGAGEQYF. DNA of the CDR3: TGTGCCAGCTCACCACCAGGACTAGCGGGGGCGGGGGAGCAGTACTTC. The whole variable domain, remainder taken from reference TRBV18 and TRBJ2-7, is NAGVMQNPRHLVRRRGQEARLRCSPMKGHSHVYWYRQLPEEGLKFMVYLQKENIIDESGMPKERFSAEFPKEGPSILRIQQVVRGDSAAYFCASSPPGLAGAGEQYFGPGTRLTVT.

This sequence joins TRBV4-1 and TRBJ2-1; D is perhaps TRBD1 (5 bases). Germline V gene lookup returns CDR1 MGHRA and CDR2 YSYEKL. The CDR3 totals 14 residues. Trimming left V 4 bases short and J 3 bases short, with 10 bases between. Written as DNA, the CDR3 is TGCGCCAGCAGCCCCGGACAAGGCTACAATGAGCAGTTCTTC. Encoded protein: CASSPGQGYNEQFF.

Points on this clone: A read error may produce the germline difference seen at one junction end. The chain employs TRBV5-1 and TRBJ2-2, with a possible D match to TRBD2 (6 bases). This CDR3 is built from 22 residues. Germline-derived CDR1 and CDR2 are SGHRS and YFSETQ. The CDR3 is CASSLGEEGRGGERLFNRGAVF. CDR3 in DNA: TGCGCCAGCAGCTTGGGGGAGGAGGGGCGAGGAGGGGAAAGGTTGTTTAACCGGGGAGCTGTTTTT.

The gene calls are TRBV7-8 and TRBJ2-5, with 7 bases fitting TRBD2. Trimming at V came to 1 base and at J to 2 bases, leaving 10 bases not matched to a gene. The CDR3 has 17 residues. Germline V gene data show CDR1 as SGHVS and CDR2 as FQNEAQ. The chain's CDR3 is CASSLGRVASGQETQYF. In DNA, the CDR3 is TGTGCCAGCAGCTTAGGAAGAGTGGCTAGCGGACAAGAGACCCAGTACTTC.

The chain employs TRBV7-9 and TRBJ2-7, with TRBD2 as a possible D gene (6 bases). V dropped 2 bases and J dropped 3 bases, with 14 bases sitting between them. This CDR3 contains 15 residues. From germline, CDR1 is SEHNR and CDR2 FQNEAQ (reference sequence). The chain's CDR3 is CASSLNGGLLYEQYF. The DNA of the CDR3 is TGTGCCAGCAGCTTAAATGGGGGACTCCTCTACGAGCAGTACTTC.

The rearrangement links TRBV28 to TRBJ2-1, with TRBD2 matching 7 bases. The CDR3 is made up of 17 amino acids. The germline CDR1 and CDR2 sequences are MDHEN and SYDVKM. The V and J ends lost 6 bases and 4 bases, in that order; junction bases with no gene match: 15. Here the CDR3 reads CASSSVEGGSGYNEQFF. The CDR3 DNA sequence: TGTGCCAGCAGCTCCGTTGAGGGCGGGAGTGGTTACAATGAGCAGTTCTTC.

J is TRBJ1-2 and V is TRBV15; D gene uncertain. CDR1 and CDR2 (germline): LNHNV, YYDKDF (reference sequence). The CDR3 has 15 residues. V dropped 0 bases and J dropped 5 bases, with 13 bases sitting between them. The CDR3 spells CATSRDERGKYGYTF. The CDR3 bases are TGTGCCACCAGCAGAGATGAGAGAGGGAAGTATGGCTACACCTTC.